Given below is one TCR beta chain in context. Its specificity is not known. The CDR3 spans 17 residues. Trimming removed 2 bases from V and 0 bases from J; junction bases left unmatched: 8. Germline loops: CDR1 SGDLS, CDR2 YYNGEE. TCRdb's copy holds only in-frame clones and misses some; the assay was immunoSEQ multiplex PCR. The sample includes about 150,000 clones, around nine tenths of them seen just once. The data were taken from a study of T cell responses to AZD1222 COVID-19 vaccine. Study-wide points: CD4 TCRs associated with vaccination spanned spike, dominating at 160-218 and 743-854. There were mostly white British donors and more females than males, and clonal diversity was possibly underestimated. Per reports, nearly half of all spike-specific TCRs target regions that are unmutated in variants.

This clonotype was obtained from an adult in good health. The J gene is TRBJ1-3, the V gene TRBV9, with 7 positions matching TRBD1. The material sequenced was peripheral blood, taken on day 0 of AZD1222 vaccination. The CDR3 loop reads CASSVGWGQISGNTIYF. The CDR3 DNA follows: TGTGCCAGCAGCGTTGGGTGGGGACAGATCTCTGGAAACACCATATATTTT. Variable domain in full (rest from reference TRBV9 and TRBJ1-3): DSGVTQTPKHLITATGQRVTLRCSPRSGDLSVYWYQQSLDQGLQFLIQYYNGEERAKGNILERFSAQQFPDLHSELNLSSLELGDSALYFCASSVGWGQISGNTIYFGEGSWLTVV.